Below are 24 T cell receptor beta chains sequenced from a single sample in a study of cytomegalovirus exposure and HLA in healthy donors. The study ran its PCR with 60 Vbeta and 13 Jbeta primers. This table comes from immunoSEQ multiplex PCR, and its TCRdb copy is limited to in-frame clones, with some not included. The sample has 95,000 to 130,000 clones, around three quarters seen once. Sequenced input: PBMCs. The receptor source for this set is a man aged 25-45 years in good health and CMV-seropositive.

This sequence joins TRBV2 and TRBJ1-4, with TRBD1 identical over 7 bases. Germline trimming cut 5 bases from V and 13 bases from J; bases unmatched to any gene: 4. Germline CDR1 is SNHLY and CDR2 is FYNNEI. The CDR3 has 11 residues. The CDR3 loop is CASSTGVGLFF. Written as DNA, the CDR3 is TGTGCCAGCAGTACAGGGGTAGGACTGTTTTTT.

This rearrangement joins TRBV6-5 to TRBJ2-7; 7 nucleotides align to TRBD1. The CDR3 length is 15 residues. With V trimmed by 8 bases and J by 2 bases, 12 bases remained unmatched. Germline V gene data show CDR1 as MNHEY and CDR2 as SVGAGI. CDR3 nucleotide sequence: TGTGCCAGCCGCCTGTACCGGGACAGAACCTACGAGCAGTACTTC. It translates to CASRLYRDRTYEQYF.

The V and J genes are TRBV4-1 and TRBJ1-4; D perhaps matches TRBD1 (5 bases). Germline CDR1 reads MGHRA; CDR2 reads YSYEKL. The CDR3 covers 15 residues. The V end lost 0 bases, the J end lost 6 bases, and 11 bases lay between the germline ends. CDR3 bases: TGCGCCAGCAGCCAAGAAATTGGGACTCATGAAAAACTGTTTTTT. This gives the protein CASSQEIGTHEKLFF.

The V call is TRBV4-1, the J call TRBJ2-5; D call uncertain. The germline V gene encodes CDR1 MGHRA and CDR2 YSYEKL. The CDR3 runs 14 residues. Trimming left V 3 bases short and J 0 bases short, with 8 bases between. CDR3 region: CASSQHTYQETQYF. DNA for the CDR3: TGCGCCAGCAGCCAGCACACCTACCAAGAGACCCAGTACTTC.

V usage is TRBV15 and J usage is TRBJ2-7; possible D gene TRBD1, 6 bases. Trimming removed 1 base from V and 0 bases from J, with 13 bases in between. The germline CDR1 and CDR2 sequences are LNHNV and YYDKDF (reference sequence). The CDR3 has 16 amino acids. CDR3 sequence: CATSRGSRTVSYEQYF. The CDR3 DNA reads TGTGCCACCAGCAGAGGGTCCAGGACAGTCTCCTACGAGCAGTACTTC.

This clone is a singleton in its sample. The chain uses TRBV5-4 and TRBJ2-7; no clear D gene. CDR1 and CDR2 from the germline V gene are SGHNT and YYREEE (reference sequence). Between the trimmed V and J ends, which lost 0 bases and 6 bases, there was a span of 10 bases. There are 13 residues in the CDR3. CDR3 in amino acids: CASSLVGRPEQYF. The CDR3 DNA reads as TGTGCCAGCAGCTTGGTGGGCAGACCCGAGCAGTACTTC.

This chain connects TRBV5-6 to TRBJ1-2; 7 bases match TRBD1. This CDR3 contains 14 residues. The junction had 6 bases not matched to a gene; V was cut back by 0 bases and J by 7 bases. Germline loops: CDR1 SGHDT, CDR2 YYEEEE. CDR3 in amino acids: CASSLATGTGGYTF. As DNA, the CDR3 is TGTGCCAGCAGCTTGGCGACAGGGACTGGTGGCTACACCTTC.

In DNA form, the CDR3 reads TGTGCCAGCAGCTCCTCTGGCAGGGCGAGATTCTACAATGAGCAGTTCTTC. Translating gives CASSSSGRARFYNEQFF. The chain couples TRBV5-5 to TRBJ2-1; D is possibly TRBD1 (5 bases). The CDR3 consists of 17 residues. CDR1 and CDR2 from the germline V gene are SGHKS and YYEKEE (reference sequence). V lost 3 bases and J 3 bases, leaving 19 bases between the germline ends.

The rearrangement uses TRBV20-1 and TRBJ2-7; D is undetermined. The V gene's germline CDR1 is DFQATT and CDR2 SNEGSKA (reference sequence). The CDR3 covers 11 residues. V lost 5 bases to trimming and J lost 3 bases, with 8 bases between them. CDR3 DNA sequence: TGCAGTGCTTGGTCCTACTACGAGCAGTACTTC. This codes for CSAWSYYEQYF.

The CDR3 sequence is CASSVAGVRGTEAFF. In nucleotides, the CDR3 is TGTGCCAGCAGCGTAGCTGGGGTACGGGGCACTGAAGCTTTCTTT. The V call is TRBV9, the J call TRBJ1-1; D gene unclear. There are 15 residues in the CDR3. Trimming took 0 bases from V and 4 from J, leaving 13 bases between them. Germline assignment: CDR1 SGDLS and CDR2 YYNGEE.

The V gene is TRBV18, the J gene TRBJ1-5; 7 bases line up with TRBD1. The J segment lost 4 bases and the V segment lost 2 bases, leaving 2 bases of the junction unmatched. Germline CDR1 KGHSH, CDR2 LQKENI. CDR3 length: 14 amino acids. The CDR3 DNA follows: TGTGCCAGCTCACCAGGGACAGCTAATCAGCCCCAGCATTTT. Translating gives CASSPGTANQPQHF. Looking up the rest from reference TRBV18 and TRBJ1-5 gives the full variable domain: NAGVMQNPRHLVRRRGQEARLRCSPMKGHSHVYWYRQLPEEGLKFMVYLQKENIIDESGMPKERFSAEFPKEGPSILRIQQVVRGDSAAYFCASSPGTANQPQHFGDGTRLSIL.

With respect to this clone: Other DNA sequences in the same sample also yield this CDR3. V is TRBV4-3 and J is TRBJ2-1, with 9 bases matching TRBD2. Germline values: CDR1 LGHNA, CDR2 YSLEER. This CDR3 is 14 amino acids long. V lost 3 bases to trimming and J lost 5 bases; unmatched junction nucleotides: 2. CDR3 in DNA: TGCGCCAGCAGCCAGCGGGAGGGGGACAATGAGCAGTTCTTC. It specifies CASSQREGDNEQFF.

V usage is TRBV27 and J usage is TRBJ2-3, with TRBD2 matching over 11 bases. Germline loops: CDR1 MNHEY, CDR2 SMNVEV (reference sequence). Losses at the gene ends were 5 bases for V and 5 bases for J; bases not matched to a gene: 3. This CDR3 is 14 amino acids long. The CDR3: CASSTLAGVDTQYF. CDR3 nucleotides: TGTGCCAGCAGTACACTAGCGGGAGTAGATACGCAGTATTTT.

The chain combines TRBV28 with TRBJ1-5; no definite D call. The CDR3 is 15 amino acids. V was cut by 4 bases and J by 2 bases, with 12 bases left in between. The germline CDR1 and CDR2 sequences are MDHEN and SYDVKM. CDR3 DNA: TGTGCCAGCAGTTCTTCCGGGGAGGGCAATCAGCCCCAGCATTTT. It translates to CASSSSGEGNQPQHF.

This clone turned up a few times. A read error may produce the germline difference seen at one junction end. This chain connects TRBV7-9 to TRBJ1-2, with 9 positions matching TRBD1. The CDR3 loop spans 12 amino acids. The germline V gene encodes CDR1 SEHNR and CDR2 FQNEAQ (reference sequence). The CDR3 nucleotides read TGTTCCAGCAGCTTCGGACAGGGGGGCTACACCTTC. Translation gives CSSSFGQGGYTF.

The chain links TRBV19 to TRBJ2-1, with TRBD1 as a possible D gene (6 bases). The CDR3 is 14 residues long. Germline V gene sequence: CDR1 LNHDA, CDR2 SQIVND (reference sequence). Trimming took off 3 bases at V and 7 bases at J, with 13 bases between the two ends. Here the CDR3 reads CASSIRTGKNEQFF. The CDR3 DNA follows: TGTGCCAGTAGTATTCGTACAGGGAAAAATGAGCAGTTCTTC.

Details on this clone: The junction and the germline gene differ at one end; a read error may be behind it. The genes are TRBV7-9 and TRBJ2-7, with a tentative D call TRBD2 (6 bases). CDR1 is SEHNR, CDR2 FQNEAQ, per germline (reference sequence). The CDR3 consists of 15 residues. CDR3 residues: CSSSLEPGLSYEQYF. The CDR3 nucleotides are TGTTCCAGCAGCTTAGAACCGGGACTTTCCTACGAGCAGTACTTC.

For this clone: An end of the junction does not agree with germline; a read error may underlie this. This rearrangement joins TRBV14 to TRBJ1-1, with TRBD1 matching over 8 bases. CDR1 and CDR2 from the germline V gene are SGHDN and FVKESK. This CDR3 is built from 16 residues. CDR3 DNA: TGTGCCGGCAGCCAAAAAGGACAGGGACAGGTTACTGAAGCTTTCTTT. This translates into CAGSQKGQGQVTEAFF.

In DNA form, the CDR3 reads TGTGCCAGCAGTGAAGCGCTTAGCGGGGGGGGTGCGGCTTACGAGCAGTACTTC. This gives the protein CASSEALSGGGAAYEQYF. The V and J genes are TRBV6-1 and TRBJ2-7, with 11 bases aligning to TRBD2. This CDR3 comprises 18 residues. With V trimmed by 0 bases and J by 4 bases, 11 bases remained unmatched. Per the germline V gene, CDR1 is MNHNS and CDR2 is SASEGT.

The chain employs TRBV30 and TRBJ1-1, with a weak D call TRBD1 (5 bases). This CDR3 is built from 14 residues. The germline CDR1 and CDR2 sequences are GTSNPN and SVGIG (reference sequence). Trimming stripped 3 bases from V and 1 base from J, with 12 bases between. The CDR3 nucleotides are TGTGCCTGGAGGGACACTGCCCCGAACACTGAAGCTTTCTTT. It yields the protein CAWRDTAPNTEAFF. Looking up the rest from reference TRBV30 and TRBJ1-1 gives the full variable domain: SQTIHQWPATLVQPVGSPLSLECTVEGTSNPNLYWYRQAAGRGLQLLFYSVGIGQISSEVPQNLSASRPQDRQFILSSKKLLLSDSGFYLCAWRDTAPNTEAFFGQGTRLTVV.

The chain uses TRBV27 and TRBJ1-5; D may be TRBD1 (6 bases). CDR1 and CDR2 from the germline V gene are MNHEY and SMNVEV (reference sequence). V dropped 5 bases and J dropped 2 bases, with 10 bases sitting between them. The CDR3 covers 14 residues. CDR3: CASSGQNGNQPQHF. As DNA, the CDR3 is TGTGCCAGCAGTGGACAGAATGGCAATCAGCCCCAGCATTTT.

The count of this clone is one. The chain has TRBV11-3 and TRBJ2-7; the match to TRBD1 covers 9 bases. The CDR3 is 16 amino acids. The V segment lost 1 base and the J segment 3 bases; nucleotides outside the gene matches: 7. In germline, CDR1 is SGHNT, CDR2 YENEEA. CDR3 region: CASSLATGTGRYEQYF. The CDR3 DNA sequence: TGTGCCAGCAGCTTAGCAACCGGGACAGGGCGCTACGAGCAGTACTTC.

J is TRBJ2-7 and V is TRBV7-9; 9 bases fit TRBD1. The CDR3 runs 16 residues. Germline lookup yields CDR1 SEHNR and CDR2 FQNEAQ (reference sequence). With V trimmed by 5 bases and J by 2 bases, 10 bases remained unmatched. The CDR3 reads CASSETGTGNPYEQYF. CDR3 nucleotide sequence: TGTGCCAGCAGCGAAACCGGGACAGGGAACCCCTACGAGCAGTACTTC.

V usage is TRBV5-1 and J usage is TRBJ2-5; D gene unclear. The V and J ends lost 1 base and 0 bases respectively, with 4 bases between them. The CDR3 runs to 13 residues. Germline CDR1 and CDR2: SGHRS and YFSETQ. For the CDR3, the DNA is TGCGCCAGCAGCTTGATAGACCAAGAGACCCAGTACTTC. It is translated as CASSLIDQETQYF.